This passage covers 10 T cell receptor beta chains from one sample sequenced in a study of patients and donors after allogeneic stem cell transplantation. A single record per CDR3 protein comes from TCRdb applying MiXCR to the RT-PCR reads. The sample carries about 960,000 distinct CDR3 sequences, 15% to 20% recorded once. Material for sequencing was blood, either unsorted or a sorted T cell fraction (not recorded which). The origin of the receptors is a human donor who was either an allogeneic HSCT recipient or a stem cell or donor lymphocyte infusion donor (not recorded which). It is not recorded whose cells these are; they may come from a transplant donor.

The V call is TRBV12-3 or TRBV12-4, the J call TRBJ2-5, with TRBD2 as a possible D gene (6 bases). V was trimmed by 3 bases and J by 4 bases, leaving 18 bases between them. This CDR3 is 16 amino acids long. This chain's CDR3 is CASSFLSRGGLETQYF. CDR3 nucleotide sequence: TGTGCCAGCAGTTTCCTCTCGAGGGGAGGCCTAGAGACCCAGTACTTC.

The table lists this clonotype with a few counts. The chain employs TRBV14 and TRBJ2-5; 8 nucleotides line up with TRBD2. Unmatched junction bases numbered 1, after V lost 0 bases and J lost 1 base. Germline V gene sequence: CDR1 SGHDN, CDR2 FVKESK. CDR3 length: 15 residues. The DNA of the CDR3 is TGTGCCAGCAGCCAAGAACTAGCGGCCCAAGAGACCCAGTACTTC. This translates into CASSQELAAQETQYF.

The CDR3, as DNA: TGTGCCAGCAGCCCCGGGCCAGGGACCAACTACGAGCAGTACTTC. Translation gives CASSPGPGTNYEQYF. V usage is TRBV7-3 and J usage is TRBJ2-7, with D perhaps assigned TRBD1 or TRBD2 (5 bases each). The CDR3 length is 15 residues. Deletions cut 5 bases from V and 3 bases from J, with 17 bases between. CDR1 and CDR2 from the germline V gene are SGHTA and FQGTGA.

CDR3 residues: CASSSTRELREFF. Here the CDR3 DNA reads TGTGCCAGCAGCAGTACTAGAGAACTAAGGGAGTTCTTC. The rearrangement links TRBV5-6 to TRBJ2-1, with D possibly TRBD2 on 5 matching bases. The V end was cut by 4 bases, the J end by 14 bases, with 19 bases between. Germline CDR1 SGHDT, CDR2 YYEEEE. The CDR3 loop spans 13 amino acids.

The chain is built from TRBV3-1 and TRBJ2-4; 9 bases map to TRBD2. Germline V gives CDR1 LGHDT, CDR2 YNNKEL (reference sequence). Trimming removed 4 bases from V and 7 bases from J; junction bases left unmatched: 8. The CDR3 is made up of 15 amino acids. The CDR3 DNA reads as TGTGCCAGCAGCCTTCCGGGCGGGGGGGCGAACATTCAGTACTTC. This translates into CASSLPGGGANIQYF.

The rearrangement links TRBV29-1 to TRBJ2-2; TRBD2 matches 11 bases. The CDR3 totals 17 residues. CDR1 is SQVTM and CDR2 is ANQGSEA in the germline V gene. V lost 0 bases to trimming and J lost 7 bases; unmatched junction nucleotides: 10. The CDR3 loop is CSVEDRASGRIGGELFF. Written as DNA, the CDR3 is TGCAGCGTTGAAGATCGGGCTAGCGGGAGGATAGGCGGGGAGCTGTTTTTT.

This clonotype was picked up a small number of times. The CDR3 DNA is TGTGCCAGCAGTTTAGGGGTATCGCGGGGGTACTATGGCTACACCTTC. This sequence encodes CASSLGVSRGYYGYTF. The V call is TRBV5-6, the J call TRBJ1-2; possible D gene TRBD1, 5 bases. V lost 5 bases and J lost 3, with 20 bases in between. Germline assignment: CDR1 SGHDT and CDR2 YYEEEE. This CDR3 has 16 residues.

The chain joins TRBV5-1 to TRBJ1-1; TRBD1 aligns across 8 bases. CDR3 length: 16 amino acids. Germline CDR1 reads SGHRS; CDR2 reads YFSETQ. J lost 1 base, V lost 2 bases, and 7 bases had no gene match. CDR3 sequence: CASSLNRGTQNTEAFF. The CDR3 coding sequence is TGCGCCAGCAGCTTAAACAGGGGGACCCAGAACACTGAAGCTTTCTTT. Drawing the rest from reference TRBV5-1 and TRBJ1-1, the complete variable domain is KAGVTQTPRYLIKTRGQQVTLSCSPISGHRSVSWYQQTPGQGLQFLFEYFSETQRNKGNFPGRFSGRQFSNSRSEMNVSTLELGDSALYLCASSLNRGTQNTEAFFGQGTRLTVV.

The chain couples TRBV4-2 to TRBJ1-5, with TRBD1 as a possible D gene (6 bases). This CDR3 is built from 18 residues. Trimming took off 3 bases at V and 1 base at J, with 19 bases between the two ends. In germline, CDR1 is LGHNA, CDR2 YNFKEQ. The CDR3 region has the DNA TGTGCCAGCAGCCATCCGACAGGTGGGAGTTACAGCAATCAGCCCCAGCATTTT. This sequence encodes CASSHPTGGSYSNQPQHF.

This clonotype was counted a few times. The chain recombines TRBV6-6 with TRBJ2-1; 9 positions agree with TRBD1. This CDR3 is built from 13 residues. Trimming at V came to 5 bases and at J to 7 bases, leaving 3 bases not matched to a gene. The germline V gene encodes CDR1 MNHNY and CDR2 SVGAGI (reference sequence). The CDR3 DNA reads as TGTGCCAGCAGTGGGACAGGGCTGAATGAGCAGTTCTTC. It yields the protein CASSGTGLNEQFF.